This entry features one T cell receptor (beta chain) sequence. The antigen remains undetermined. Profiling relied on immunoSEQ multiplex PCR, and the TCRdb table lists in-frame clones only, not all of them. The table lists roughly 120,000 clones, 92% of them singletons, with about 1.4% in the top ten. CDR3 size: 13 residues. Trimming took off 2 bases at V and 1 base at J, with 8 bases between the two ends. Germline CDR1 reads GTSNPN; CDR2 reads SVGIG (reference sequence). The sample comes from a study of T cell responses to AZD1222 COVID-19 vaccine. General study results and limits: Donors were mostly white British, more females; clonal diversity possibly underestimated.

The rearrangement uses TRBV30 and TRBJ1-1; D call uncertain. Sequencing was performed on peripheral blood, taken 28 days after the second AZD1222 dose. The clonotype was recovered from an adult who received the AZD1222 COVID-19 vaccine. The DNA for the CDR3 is TGTGCCTGGAGTTCACAGCCGAACACTGAAGCTTTCTTT. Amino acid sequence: CAWSSQPNTEAFF.